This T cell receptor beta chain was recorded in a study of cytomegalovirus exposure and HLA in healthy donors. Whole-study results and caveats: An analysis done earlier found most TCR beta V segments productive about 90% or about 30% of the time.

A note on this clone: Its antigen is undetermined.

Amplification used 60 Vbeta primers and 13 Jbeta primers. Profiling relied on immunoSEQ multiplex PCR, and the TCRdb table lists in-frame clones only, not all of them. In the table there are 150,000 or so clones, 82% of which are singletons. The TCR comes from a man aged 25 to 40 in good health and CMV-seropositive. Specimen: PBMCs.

The CDR3 sequence is CASRYSNQPQHF. In nucleotides, the CDR3 is TGTGCCAGCCGCTATAGCAATCAGCCCCAGCATTTT. The V call is TRBV19, the J call TRBJ1-5, with unresolved D. V was shortened by 9 bases and J by 0 bases, with 6 bases between the two germline ends. Per germline, CDR1 LNHDA and CDR2 SQIVND (reference sequence). The CDR3 runs to 12 residues. The entire variable domain, with the rest obtained from reference TRBV19 and TRBJ1-5, is as follows: DGGITQSPKYLFRKEGQNVTLSCEQNLNHDAMYWYRQDPGQGLRLIYYSQIVNDFQKGDIAEGYSVSREKKESFPLTVTSAQKNPTAFYLCASRYSNQPQHFGDGTRLSIL.